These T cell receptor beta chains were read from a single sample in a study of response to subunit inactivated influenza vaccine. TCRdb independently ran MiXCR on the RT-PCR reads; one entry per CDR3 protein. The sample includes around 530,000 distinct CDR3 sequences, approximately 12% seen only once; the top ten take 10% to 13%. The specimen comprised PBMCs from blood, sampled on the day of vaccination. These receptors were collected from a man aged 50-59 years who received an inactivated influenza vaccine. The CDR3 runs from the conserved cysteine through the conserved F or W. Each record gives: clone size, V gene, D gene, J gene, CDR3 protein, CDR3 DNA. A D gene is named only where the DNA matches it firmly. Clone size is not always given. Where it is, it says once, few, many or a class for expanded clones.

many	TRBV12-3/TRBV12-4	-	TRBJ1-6	CASSSKGPLHF	TGTGCCAGCAGTTCTAAGGGGCCCCTCCACTTT
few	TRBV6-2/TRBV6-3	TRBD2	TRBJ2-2	CASSQAGESGELFF	TGTGCCAGCAGCCAAGCGGGAGAATCCGGGGAGCTGTTTTTT
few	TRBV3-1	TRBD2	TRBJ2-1	CASSPPSGRFYNEQFF	TGTGCCAGCAGCCCACCCAGCGGGAGGTTTTACAATGAGCAGTTCTTC
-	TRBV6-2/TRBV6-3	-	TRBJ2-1	CASSYLLDEQFF	TGTGCCAGCAGTTACCTCCTGGATGAGCAGTTCTTC
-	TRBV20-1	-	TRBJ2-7	CSASRTGTTYEQYF	TGCAGTGCTAGTCGGACAGGGACTACCTACGAGCAGTACTTC
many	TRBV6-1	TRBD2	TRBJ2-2	CASSPTSGSTGELFF	TGTGCCAGCAGCCCTACTAGCGGGAGCACCGGGGAGCTGTTTTTT
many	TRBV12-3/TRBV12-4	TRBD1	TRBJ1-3	CASRGGQGFSGNTIYF	TGTGCCAGCAGGGGCGGACAGGGGTTCTCTGGAAACACCATATATTTT
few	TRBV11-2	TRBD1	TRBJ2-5	CASSKGAKETQYF	TGTGCCAGCAGCAAGGGGGCGAAAGAGACCCAGTACTTC
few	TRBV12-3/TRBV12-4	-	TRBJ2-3	CASSFRFKRADTQYF	TGTGCCAGCAGTTTCAGGTTTAAGAGGGCAGATACGCAGTATTTT
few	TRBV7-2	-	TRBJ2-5	CASTPGTPQETQYF	TGTGCCAGCACCCCCGGGACACCCCAAGAGACCCAGTACTTC
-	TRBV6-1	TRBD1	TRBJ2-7	CASSRREGGFSYEQYF	TGTGCCAGCAGCCGCAGGGAAGGGGGCTTCTCCTACGAGCAGTACTTC
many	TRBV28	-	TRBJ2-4	CASSLLTGFGNIQYF	TGTGCCAGCAGTCTCCTAACAGGTTTCGGGAACATTCAGTACTTC
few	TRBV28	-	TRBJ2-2	CATFNINTGELFF	TGTGCCACCTTCAACATAAACACCGGGGAGCTGTTTTTT
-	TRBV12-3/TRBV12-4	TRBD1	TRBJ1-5	CASSRDRDASQHF	TGTGCCAGCAGCCGGGACAGGGACGCGTCCCAGCATTTT
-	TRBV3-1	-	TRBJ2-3	CASSPRGPRADTQYF	TGTGCCAGCAGCCCCCGGGGCCCCCGAGCGGATACGCAGTATTTT
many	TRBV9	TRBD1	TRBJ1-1	CASSVEGGLFANTEAFF	TGTGCCAGCAGCGTAGAAGGGGGCTTGTTCGCGAACACTGAAGCTTTCTTT
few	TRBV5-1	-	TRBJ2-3	CASSLGDSRTDTQYF	TGCGCCAGCAGCTTGGGGGACTCACGCACAGATACGCAGTATTTT
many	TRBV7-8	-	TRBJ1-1	CASSFRGSEAFF	TGTGCCAGCAGCTTTCGGGGTTCTGAAGCTTTCTTT
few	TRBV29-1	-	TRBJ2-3	CSVELAPDTQYF	TGCAGCGTTGAACTAGCCCCAGATACGCAGTATTTT
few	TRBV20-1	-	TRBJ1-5	CSARPGTVYSNQPQHF	TGCAGTGCTAGACCCGGGACGGTCTATAGCAATCAGCCCCAGCATTTT
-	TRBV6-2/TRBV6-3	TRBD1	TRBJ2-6	CASTLDFPGQGYSGANVLTF	TGTGCCAGCACCCTGGATTTCCCTGGACAGGGCTACTCTGGGGCCAACGTCCTGACTTTC
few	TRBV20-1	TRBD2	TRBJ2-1	CSARDQLAGGHEQFF	TGCAGTGCTAGAGATCAACTAGCGGGGGGTCATGAGCAGTTCTTC
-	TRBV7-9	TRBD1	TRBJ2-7	CASSLTGTVDEQYF	TGTGCCAGCAGCCTCACCGGGACAGTCGACGAGCAGTACTTC
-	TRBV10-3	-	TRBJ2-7	CAISDLPLAILSYEQYF	TGTGCCATCAGTGATCTCCCATTAGCGATCCTTTCTTACGAGCAGTACTTC
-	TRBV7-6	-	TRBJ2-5	CASSSPEGQGGGETQYF	TGTGCCAGCAGCTCCCCAGAGGGCCAGGGAGGTGGAGAGACCCAGTACTTC
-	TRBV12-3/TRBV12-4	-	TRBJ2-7	CASSSAGNIYEQYF	TGTGCCAGCAGTTCGGCGGGGAACATCTACGAGCAGTACTTC
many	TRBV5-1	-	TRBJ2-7	CASSLSPAENSYEQYF	TGCGCCAGCAGCTTGAGTCCAGCAGAGAACTCCTACGAGCAGTACTTC
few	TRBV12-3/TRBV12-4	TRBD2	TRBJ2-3	CASSLSPAGVGTDTQYF	TGTGCCAGCAGTTTGAGCCCGGCGGGAGTAGGGACGGATACGCAGTATTTT
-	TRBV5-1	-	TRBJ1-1	CASSSGPGVPEAFF	TGCGCCAGCAGCTCCGGACCGGGGGTCCCTGAAGCTTTCTTT
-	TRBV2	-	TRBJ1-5	CASSEEVGGQQPQHF	TGTGCCAGCAGTGAAGAGGTGGGGGGGCAACAGCCCCAGCATTTT
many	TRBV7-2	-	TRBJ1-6	CASSLVGGNSPLHF	TGTGCCAGCAGCTTAGTCGGGGGCAATTCACCCCTCCACTTT
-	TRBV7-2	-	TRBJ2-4	CASSFTTKNIQYF	TGTGCCAGCAGCTTCACGACCAAAAACATTCAGTACTTC
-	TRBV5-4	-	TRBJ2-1	CASSSSDRNGREQFF	TGTGCCAGCAGCTCCTCAGACAGAAACGGACGTGAGCAGTTCTTC
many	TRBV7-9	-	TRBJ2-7	CASSSPEGYEQYF	TGTGCCAGCAGCTCCCCAGAGGGCTACGAGCAGTACTTC
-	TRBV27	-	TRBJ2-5	CASSLSGMPGETQYF	TGTGCCAGCAGTTTATCAGGGATGCCGGGAGAGACCCAGTACTTC
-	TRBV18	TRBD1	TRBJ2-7	CASSQIQGWDEQYF	TGTGCCAGCTCACAGATACAGGGGTGGGACGAGCAGTACTTC
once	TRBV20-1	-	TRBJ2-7	CSASPLAGTRGGSYEQYF	TGCAGTGCTAGTCCTCTCGCGGGAACTAGGGGAGGCTCCTACGAGCAGTACTTC
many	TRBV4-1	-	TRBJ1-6	CASSPPESGVLHF	TGCGCCAGCAGCCCCCCGGAAAGTGGGGTCCTCCACTTT
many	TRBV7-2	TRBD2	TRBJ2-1	CASSFGLASDEQFF	TGTGCCAGCAGCTTTGGACTAGCTAGCGATGAGCAGTTCTTC
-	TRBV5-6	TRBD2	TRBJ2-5	CASSLVRAGGRRQETQYF	TGTGCCAGCAGCTTGGTTCGAGCGGGAGGGCGACGCCAAGAGACCCAGTACTTC
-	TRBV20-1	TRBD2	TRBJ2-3	CSARAPSGSGTDTQYF	TGCAGTGCTAGAGCCCCCAGCGGGAGTGGAACAGATACGCAGTATTTT
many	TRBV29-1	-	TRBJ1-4	CSVEKLGGGSGKLFF	TGCAGCGTTGAAAAATTGGGGGGGGGAAGCGGAAAACTGTTTTTT
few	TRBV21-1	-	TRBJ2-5	CASELGARGQETQYF	TGTGCCAGCGAGCTGGGGGCGAGAGGACAAGAGACCCAGTACTTC
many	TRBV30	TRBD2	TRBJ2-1	CAWSRRLAGAYNEQFF	TGTGCCTGGAGTAGAAGACTAGCGGGGGCATACAATGAGCAGTTCTTC
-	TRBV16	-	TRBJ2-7	CASSLLHRVGSYEQYF	TGTGCCAGCAGCCTTCTACACCGAGTCGGCTCCTACGAGCAGTACTTC
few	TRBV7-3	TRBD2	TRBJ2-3	CASSRAGEPTDTQYF	TGTGCCAGCAGCCGAGCGGGAGAACCCACAGATACGCAGTATTTT
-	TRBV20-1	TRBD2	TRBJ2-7	CSARDLLAGHEQYF	TGCAGTGCTAGAGATTTACTAGCGGGCCACGAGCAGTACTTC
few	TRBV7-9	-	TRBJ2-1	CASSLYQNNEQFF	TGTGCCAGCAGCTTATACCAGAACAATGAGCAGTTCTTC
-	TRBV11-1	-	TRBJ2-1	CASSKWAGGRSSYNEQFF	TGTGCCAGCAGCAAATGGGCTGGGGGCCGAAGCTCCTACAATGAGCAGTTCTTC
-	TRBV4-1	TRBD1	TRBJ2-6	CASSSDRAHSGANVLTF	TGCGCCAGCAGCTCGGACAGGGCCCACTCTGGGGCCAACGTCCTGACTTTC
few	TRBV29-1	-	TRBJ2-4	CSVEDSPKNIQYF	TGCAGCGTTGAAGACTCCCCGAAAAACATTCAGTACTTC
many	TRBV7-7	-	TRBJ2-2	CASSSLETGELFF	TGTGCCAGCAGCTCCCTTGAAACCGGGGAGCTGTTTTTT
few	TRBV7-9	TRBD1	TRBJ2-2	CASSPGQGTYTGELFF	TGTGCCAGCAGCCCCGGACAGGGTACATACACCGGGGAGCTGTTTTTT